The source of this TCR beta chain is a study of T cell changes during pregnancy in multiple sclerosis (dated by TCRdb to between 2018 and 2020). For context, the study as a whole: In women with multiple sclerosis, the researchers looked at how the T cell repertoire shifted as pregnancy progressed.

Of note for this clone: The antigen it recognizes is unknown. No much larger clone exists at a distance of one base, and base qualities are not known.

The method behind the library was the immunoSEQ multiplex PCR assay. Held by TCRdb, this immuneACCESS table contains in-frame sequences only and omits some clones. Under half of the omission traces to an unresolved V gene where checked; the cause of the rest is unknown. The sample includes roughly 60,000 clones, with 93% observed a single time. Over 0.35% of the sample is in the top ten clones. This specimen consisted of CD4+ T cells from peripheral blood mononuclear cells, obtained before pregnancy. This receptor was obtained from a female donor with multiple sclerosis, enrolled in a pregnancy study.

DNA sequence: TGTGCCACCAGCAGAGCCTCCCGGGGATACGAGCAGTACTTC. This translates into CATSRASRGYEQYF. The rearranged segments are TRBV15 and TRBJ2-7; the D region possibly corresponds to TRBD2 (5 bases align). V was cut back by 1 base and J by 4 bases, leaving a gap of 11 bases between them. CDR3 length: 14 amino acids, cysteine to phenylalanine. The kept DNA is CDR3 alone, 42 bases in frame from the first base. The germline V gene encodes CDR1 LNHNV and CDR2 YYDKDF (reference sequence).